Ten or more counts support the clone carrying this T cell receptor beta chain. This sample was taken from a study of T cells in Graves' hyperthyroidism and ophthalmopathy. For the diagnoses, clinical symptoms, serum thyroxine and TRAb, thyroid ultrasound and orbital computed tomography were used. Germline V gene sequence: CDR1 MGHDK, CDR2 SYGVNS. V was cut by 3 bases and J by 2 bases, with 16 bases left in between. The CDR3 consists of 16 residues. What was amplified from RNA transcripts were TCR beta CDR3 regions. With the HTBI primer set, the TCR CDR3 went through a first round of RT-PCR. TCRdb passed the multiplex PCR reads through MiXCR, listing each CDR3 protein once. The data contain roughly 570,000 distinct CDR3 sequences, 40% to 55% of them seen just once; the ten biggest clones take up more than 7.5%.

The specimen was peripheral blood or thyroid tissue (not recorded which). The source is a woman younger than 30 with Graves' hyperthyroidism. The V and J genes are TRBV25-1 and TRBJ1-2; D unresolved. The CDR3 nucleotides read TGTGCCAGCAGTGATTATTTTTCCAGGTCGAACTATGGCTACACCTTC. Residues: CASSDYFSRSNYGYTF.